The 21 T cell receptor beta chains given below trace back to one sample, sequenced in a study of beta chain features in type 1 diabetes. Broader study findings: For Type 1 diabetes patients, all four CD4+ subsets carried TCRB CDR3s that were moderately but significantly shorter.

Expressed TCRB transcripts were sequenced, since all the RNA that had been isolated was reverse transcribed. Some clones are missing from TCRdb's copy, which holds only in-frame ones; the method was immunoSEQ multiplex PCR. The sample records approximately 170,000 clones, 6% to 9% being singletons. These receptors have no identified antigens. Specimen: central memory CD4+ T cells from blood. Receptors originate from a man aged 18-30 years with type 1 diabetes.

The chain's CDR3 is CASSLQGPFTDTQYF. The CDR3 DNA sequence: TGTGCCAGCAGCTTGCAGGGGCCCTTCACAGATACGCAGTATTTT. The chain combines TRBV5-6 with TRBJ2-3, with a tentative D call TRBD1 (6 bases). This CDR3 contains 15 residues. V lost 1 base to trimming and J lost 2 bases, with 11 bases between them. Germline loops: CDR1 SGHDT, CDR2 YYEEEE.

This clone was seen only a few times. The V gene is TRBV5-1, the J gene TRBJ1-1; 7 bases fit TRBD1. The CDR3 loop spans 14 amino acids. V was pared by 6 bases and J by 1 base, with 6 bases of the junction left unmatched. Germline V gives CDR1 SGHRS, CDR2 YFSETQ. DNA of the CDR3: TGCGCCAGCAAAGAGACAGGGACGAACACTGAAGCTTTCTTT. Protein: CASKETGTNTEAFF.

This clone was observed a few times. The CDR3 protein is CASSQGTSGRAGNEQFF. Here the CDR3 DNA reads TGCGCCAGCAGCCAAGGGACTAGCGGGAGGGCGGGGAATGAGCAGTTCTTC. This chain links TRBV4-1 with TRBJ2-1; the match to TRBD2 covers 15 bases. The CDR3 runs 17 residues. With 1 base clipped from V and 7 bases from J, the junction kept 5 bases outside the gene matches. The germline gives CDR1 MGHRA, CDR2 YSYEKL.

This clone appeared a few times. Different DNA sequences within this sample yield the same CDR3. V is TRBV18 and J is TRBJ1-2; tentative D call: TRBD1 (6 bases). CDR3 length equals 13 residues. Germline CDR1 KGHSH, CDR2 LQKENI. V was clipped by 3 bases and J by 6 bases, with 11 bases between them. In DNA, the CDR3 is TGTGCCAGCTCACCGGGGCAGGGGAATGGCTACACCTTC. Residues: CASSPGQGNGYTF.

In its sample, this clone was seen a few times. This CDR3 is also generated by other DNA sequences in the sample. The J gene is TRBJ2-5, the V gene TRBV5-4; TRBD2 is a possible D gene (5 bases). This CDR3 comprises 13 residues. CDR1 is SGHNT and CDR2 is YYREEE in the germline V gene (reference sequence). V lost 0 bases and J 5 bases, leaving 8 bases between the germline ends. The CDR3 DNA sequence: TGTGCCAGCAGCTTGGCCGGCGGGGAGACCCAGTACTTC. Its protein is CASSLAGGETQYF.

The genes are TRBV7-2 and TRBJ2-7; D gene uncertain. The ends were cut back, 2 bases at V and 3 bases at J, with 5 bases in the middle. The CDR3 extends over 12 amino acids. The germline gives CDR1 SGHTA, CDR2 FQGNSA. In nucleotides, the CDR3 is TGTGCCAGCAGCTTATCATTCTACGAGCAGTACTTC. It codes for CASSLSFYEQYF.

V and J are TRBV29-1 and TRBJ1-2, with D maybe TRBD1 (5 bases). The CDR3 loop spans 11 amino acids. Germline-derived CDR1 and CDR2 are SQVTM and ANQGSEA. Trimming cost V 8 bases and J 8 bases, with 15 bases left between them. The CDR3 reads CSTMKEGGYTF. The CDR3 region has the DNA TGCAGCACAATGAAGGAGGGGGGCTACACCTTC.

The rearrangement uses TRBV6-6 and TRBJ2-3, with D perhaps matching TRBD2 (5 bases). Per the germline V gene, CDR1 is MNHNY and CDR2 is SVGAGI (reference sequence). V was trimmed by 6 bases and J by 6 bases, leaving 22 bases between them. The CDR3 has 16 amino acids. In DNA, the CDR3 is TGTGCCAGCAGGGGAGCGGAGTCTCCTCCCCGCGATACGCAGTATTTT. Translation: CASRGAESPPRDTQYF.

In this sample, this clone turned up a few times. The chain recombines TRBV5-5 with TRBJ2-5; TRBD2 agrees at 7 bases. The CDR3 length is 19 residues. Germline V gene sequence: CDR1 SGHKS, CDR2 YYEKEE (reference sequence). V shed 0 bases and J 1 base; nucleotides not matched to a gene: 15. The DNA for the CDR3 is TGTGCCAGCAGCTTGGTTTGGGCTAGCGGAGAAACAATCCAAGAGACCCAGTACTTC. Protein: CASSLVWASGETIQETQYF.

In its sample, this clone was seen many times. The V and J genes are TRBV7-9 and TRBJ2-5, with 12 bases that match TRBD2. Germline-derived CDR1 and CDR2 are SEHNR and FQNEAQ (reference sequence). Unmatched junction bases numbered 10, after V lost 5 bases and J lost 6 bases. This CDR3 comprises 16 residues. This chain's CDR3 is CASSPRTSGIWKTQYF. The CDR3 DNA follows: TGTGCCAGCAGCCCACGGACTAGCGGGATTTGGAAGACCCAGTACTTC.

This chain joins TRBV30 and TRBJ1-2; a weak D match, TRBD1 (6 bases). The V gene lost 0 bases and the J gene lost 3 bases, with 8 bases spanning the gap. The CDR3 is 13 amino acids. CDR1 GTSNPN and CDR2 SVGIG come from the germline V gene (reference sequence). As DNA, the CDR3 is TGTGCCTGGAGTGTAGGGGGGGACTATGGCTACACCTTC. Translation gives CAWSVGGDYGYTF.

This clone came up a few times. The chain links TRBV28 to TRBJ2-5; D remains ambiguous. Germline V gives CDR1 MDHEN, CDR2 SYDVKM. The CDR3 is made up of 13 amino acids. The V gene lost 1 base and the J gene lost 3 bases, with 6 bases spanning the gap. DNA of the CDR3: TGTGCCAGCAGTTTATCTCGGGAAGAGACCCAGTACTTC. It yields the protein CASSLSREETQYF.

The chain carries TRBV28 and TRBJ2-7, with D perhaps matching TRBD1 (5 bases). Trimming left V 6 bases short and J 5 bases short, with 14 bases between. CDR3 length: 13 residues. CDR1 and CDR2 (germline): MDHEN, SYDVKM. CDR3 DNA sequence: TGTGCCAGCAGATTGACAGACCCCCACGAGCAGTACTTC. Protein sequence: CASRLTDPHEQYF. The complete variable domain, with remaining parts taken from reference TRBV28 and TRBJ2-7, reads DVKVTQSSRYLVKRTGEKVFLECVQDMDHENMFWYRQDPGLGLRLIYFSYDVKMKEKGDIPEGYSVSREKKERFSLILESASTNQTSMYLCASRLTDPHEQYFGPGTRLTVT.

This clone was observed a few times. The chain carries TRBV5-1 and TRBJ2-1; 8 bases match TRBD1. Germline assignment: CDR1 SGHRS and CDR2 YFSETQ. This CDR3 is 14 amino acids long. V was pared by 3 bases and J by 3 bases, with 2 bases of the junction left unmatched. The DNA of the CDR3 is TGCGCCAGCAGCTCGACAGGGGTCTACAATGAGCAGTTCTTC. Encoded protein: CASSSTGVYNEQFF. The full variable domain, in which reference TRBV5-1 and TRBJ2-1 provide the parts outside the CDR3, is KAGVTQTPRYLIKTRGQQVTLSCSPISGHRSVSWYQQTPGQGLQFLFEYFSETQRNKGNFPGRFSGRQFSNSRSEMNVSTLELGDSALYLCASSSTGVYNEQFFGPGTRLTVL.

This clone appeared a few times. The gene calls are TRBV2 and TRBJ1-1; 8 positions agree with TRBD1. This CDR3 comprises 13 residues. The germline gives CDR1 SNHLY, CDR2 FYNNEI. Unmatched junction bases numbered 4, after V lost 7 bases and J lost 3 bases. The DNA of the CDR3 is TGTGCCAGCACCAAGACAGGGGACACTGAAGCTTTCTTT. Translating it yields CASTKTGDTEAFF. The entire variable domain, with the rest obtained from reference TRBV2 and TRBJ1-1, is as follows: EPEVTQTPSHQVTQMGQEVILRCVPISNHLYFYWYRQILGQKVEFLVSFYNNEISEKSEIFDDQFSVERPDGSNFTLKIRSTKLEDSAMYFCASTKTGDTEAFFGQGTRLTVV.

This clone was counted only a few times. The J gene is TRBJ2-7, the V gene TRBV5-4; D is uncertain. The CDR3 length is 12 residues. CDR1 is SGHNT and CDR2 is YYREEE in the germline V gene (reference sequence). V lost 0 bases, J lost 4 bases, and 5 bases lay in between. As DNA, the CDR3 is TGTGCCAGCAGCTTGGATCAGTACGAGCAGTACTTC. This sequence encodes CASSLDQYEQYF.

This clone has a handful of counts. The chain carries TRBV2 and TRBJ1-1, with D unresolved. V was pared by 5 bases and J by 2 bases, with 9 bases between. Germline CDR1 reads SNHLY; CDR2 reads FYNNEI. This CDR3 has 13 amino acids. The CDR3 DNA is TGTGCCAGCAGTAAAGGGCCCAACACTGAAGCTTTCTTT. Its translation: CASSKGPNTEAFF.

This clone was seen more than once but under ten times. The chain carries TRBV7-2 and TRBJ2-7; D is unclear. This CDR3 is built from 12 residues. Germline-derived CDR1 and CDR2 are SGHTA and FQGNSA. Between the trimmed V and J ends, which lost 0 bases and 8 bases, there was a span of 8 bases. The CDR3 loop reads CASSLAFEKQYF. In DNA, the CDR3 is TGTGCCAGCAGCTTAGCATTCGAGAAGCAGTACTTC.

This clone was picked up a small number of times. Here the CDR3 reads CASSLRSSGGSTSTDTQYF. In DNA, the CDR3 is TGTGCCAGCAGCTTAAGGTCTAGCGGGGGATCAACTAGCACAGATACGCAGTATTTT. This chain uses TRBV11-2 with TRBJ2-3, with 10 positions matching TRBD2. V lost 2 bases, J lost 0 bases, and 11 bases stayed unmatched. Germline V gene data show CDR1 as SGHAT and CDR2 as FQNNGV. The CDR3 spans 19 residues.

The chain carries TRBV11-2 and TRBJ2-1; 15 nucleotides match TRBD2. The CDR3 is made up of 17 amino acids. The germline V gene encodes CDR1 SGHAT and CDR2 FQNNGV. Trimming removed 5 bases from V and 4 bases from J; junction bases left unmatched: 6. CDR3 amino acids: CASSGRTSGGEYNEQFF. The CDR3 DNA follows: TGTGCCAGCAGCGGGAGGACTAGCGGGGGGGAGTACAATGAGCAGTTCTTC. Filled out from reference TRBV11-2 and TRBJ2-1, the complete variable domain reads EAGVAQSPRYKIIEKRQSVAFWCNPISGHATLYWYQQILGQGPKLLIQFQNNGVVDDSQLPKDRFSAERLKGVDSTLKIQPAKLEDSAVYLCASSGRTSGGEYNEQFFGPGTRLTVL.

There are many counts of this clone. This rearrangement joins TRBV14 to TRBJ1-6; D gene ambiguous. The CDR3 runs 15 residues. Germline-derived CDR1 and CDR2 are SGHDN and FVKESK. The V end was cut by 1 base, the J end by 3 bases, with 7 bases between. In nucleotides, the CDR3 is TGTGCCAGCAGCCAAGGAGGGCTCTATAATTCACCCCTCCACTTT. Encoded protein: CASSQGGLYNSPLHF.